Shown below are 20 T cell receptor beta chains from a single sample sequenced in a study of shared clonotypes between healthy human individuals. Profiled with immunoSEQ multiplex PCR; TCRdb holds only in-frame clones, not every one. There are 2 million to 3 million clones in the sample; approximately 93% occur only once, and about 0.39% lies in the top ten. Source material: naive CD4+ T cells from PBMCs. The subset: CD45RA+ positively selected. The origin of the receptors is a man in his late teens or twenties in good health. Some clones in this sample may be carry-over from other donors' samples.

This chain links TRBV11-2 with TRBJ1-1; the D gene is possibly TRBD1 (5 bases). This CDR3 comprises 15 residues. V gave up 4 bases and J gave up 1 base, with 13 bases separating them. Germline V gene lookup returns CDR1 SGHAT and CDR2 FQNNGV. The CDR3 region has the DNA TGTGCCAGCAGCTCCAAACGAACAGGGAACACTGAAGCTTTCTTT. Encoded protein: CASSSKRTGNTEAFF.

V and J are TRBV5-1 and TRBJ2-7; TRBD1 matches 8 bases. The CDR3 spans 14 residues. From germline, CDR1 is SGHRS and CDR2 YFSETQ. Trimming removed 7 bases from V and 3 bases from J; junction bases left unmatched: 9. In nucleotides, the CDR3 is TGCGCCAGCGGCATCACAGGGGGATTCTACGAGCAGTACTTC. Protein product: CASGITGGFYEQYF.

V gene TRBV29-1 combines with J gene TRBJ1-1; 8 bases agree with TRBD1. Per germline, CDR1 SQVTM and CDR2 ANQGSEA. V lost 3 bases, J lost 4 bases, and 7 bases stayed unmatched. The CDR3 extends over 14 amino acids. The CDR3 nucleotides are TGCAGCGTTGAGATGCAGGGGGCTAGCACTGAAGCTTTCTTT. Amino acids: CSVEMQGASTEAFF. Variable domain in full (rest from reference TRBV29-1 and TRBJ1-1): SAVISQKPSRDICQRGTSLTIQCQVDSQVTMMFWYRQQPGQSLTLIATANQGSEATYESGFVIDKFPISRPNLTFSTLTVSNMSPEDSSIYLCSVEMQGASTEAFFGQGTRLTVV.

Concerning this clone: The same CDR3 can be traced to other DNA sequences in this sample. This rearrangement joins TRBV18 to TRBJ1-4; 9 bases agree with TRBD1. CDR3 length: 15 amino acids. Per germline, CDR1 KGHSH and CDR2 LQKENI. Germline trimming cut 0 bases from V and 7 bases from J; bases unmatched to any gene: 3. CDR3 amino acids: CASSPPSTGGEKLFF. CDR3 nucleotides: TGTGCCAGCTCACCACCGTCGACAGGGGGTGAAAAACTGTTTTTT.

V usage is TRBV29-1 and J usage is TRBJ1-2, with D perhaps matching TRBD1 (5 bases). CDR3 length equals 13 residues. The ends were cut back, 6 bases at V and 4 bases at J, with 15 bases in the middle. In germline, CDR1 is SQVTM, CDR2 ANQGSEA. CDR3 coding DNA: TGCAGCGTAACAGGATACCGGGGCTATGGCTACACCTTC. Translated: CSVTGYRGYGYTF. Looking up the rest from reference TRBV29-1 and TRBJ1-2 gives the full variable domain: SAVISQKPSRDICQRGTSLTIQCQVDSQVTMMFWYRQQPGQSLTLIATANQGSEATYESGFVIDKFPISRPNLTFSTLTVSNMSPEDSSIYLCSVTGYRGYGYTFGSGTRLTVV.

For this clone: The sample has other DNA sequences that encode this CDR3 too. J is TRBJ2-1 and V is TRBV28, with 11 nucleotides matching TRBD2. V was clipped by 4 bases and J by 4 bases; unmatched bases: 6. CDR1 is MDHEN and CDR2 is SYDVKM in the germline V gene. CDR3 size: 16 residues. CDR3 residues: CASSSLAGGIYNEQFF. The CDR3 DNA sequence: TGTGCCAGCAGTTCATTAGCGGGAGGGATTTACAATGAGCAGTTCTTC.

The chain combines TRBV28 with TRBJ2-7; 7 bases align to TRBD1. This CDR3 has 15 amino acids. CDR1 MDHEN and CDR2 SYDVKM come from the germline V gene. With V trimmed by 2 bases and J by 1 base, 5 bases remained unmatched. The CDR3 bases are TGTGCCAGCAGTTTAAGGACAGGCACGTCCTACGAGCAGTACTTC. It yields the protein CASSLRTGTSYEQYF.

This clone occurred once. This chain links TRBV10-3 with TRBJ2-5; 9 nucleotides match TRBD2. J lost 0 bases, V lost 6 bases, and 2 bases had no gene match. The CDR3 runs 14 residues. Germline V lookup: CDR1 ENHRY, CDR2 SYGVKD. CDR3 nucleotides: TGTGCCATCAGAAAGCGGGAGGACCAAGAGACCCAGTACTTC. Amino acid sequence: CAIRKREDQETQYF.

The rearrangement links TRBV6-1 to TRBJ1-1, with D possibly being TRBD1 (5 bases). The length of the CDR3 is 15 residues. Germline lookup yields CDR1 MNHNS and CDR2 SASEGT. The V end lost 1 base, the J end lost 0 bases, and 9 bases lay between the germline ends. The CDR3 region is CASSEVWGLNTEAFF. The CDR3 coding sequence is TGTGCCAGCAGTGAAGTGTGGGGCTTGAACACTGAAGCTTTCTTT.

This clone was seen once. J is TRBJ1-2 and V is TRBV19, with TRBD1 matching over 10 bases. This CDR3 has 15 residues. Germline CDR1 LNHDA, CDR2 SQIVND (reference sequence). With V trimmed by 3 bases and J by 4 bases, 5 bases remained unmatched. CDR3 sequence reads: CASSISRQGAYGYTF. The CDR3, as DNA: TGTGCCAGTAGTATCTCGAGACAGGGGGCCTATGGCTACACCTTC.

This clone was detected only a few times. The V call is TRBV27, the J call TRBJ1-2; D unresolved. This CDR3 region has 14 residues. Germline CDR1 and CDR2: MNHEY and SMNVEV (reference sequence). The V and J ends lost 5 bases and 7 bases respectively, with 17 bases between them. The CDR3 coding sequence is TGTGCCAGCAGTGAGACCTATGGGTTGGGTGGCTACACCTTC. Residues: CASSETYGLGGYTF.

This chain connects TRBV28 to TRBJ1-2; no firm D call. Germline CDR1 reads MDHEN; CDR2 reads SYDVKM. This CDR3 region has 13 residues. V was clipped by 2 bases and J by 3 bases, with 7 bases between them. The CDR3 bases are TGTGCCAGCAGTTTAGGGAACCACTATGGCTACACCTTC. As protein: CASSLGNHYGYTF.

V is TRBV7-3 and J is TRBJ2-1; TRBD1 matches at 10 bases. The CDR3 runs to 15 residues. Trimming at V came to 4 bases and at J to 5 bases, leaving 5 bases not matched to a gene. Per the germline V gene, CDR1 is SGHTA and CDR2 is FQGTGA. This CDR3 is CASSSGTGVDNEQFF. The CDR3 coding sequence is TGTGCCAGCAGCTCCGGGACAGGGGTCGACAATGAGCAGTTCTTC.

The chain employs TRBV28 and TRBJ1-1; 8 bases fit TRBD1. J lost 11 bases, V lost 4 bases, and 12 bases had no gene match. This CDR3 is built from 14 residues. The germline V gene has CDR1 MDHEN and CDR2 SYDVKM. The CDR3, as DNA: TGTGCCAGCAGTTCCGGGACAGGCTTTCGTTCGGCTTTCTTT. It is translated as CASSSGTGFRSAFF.

The chain combines TRBV11-3 with TRBJ2-1, with TRBD2 matching 11 bases. Germline CDR1 SGHNT, CDR2 YENEEA. There are 18 residues in the CDR3. Unmatched junction bases numbered 14, after V lost 0 bases and J lost 10 bases. This CDR3 is CASSLDSLPSGRIGEQFF. The CDR3 region has the DNA TGTGCCAGCAGCTTAGATTCTCTTCCTAGCGGGAGGATCGGAGAGCAGTTCTTC. Looking up the rest from reference TRBV11-3 and TRBJ2-1 gives the full variable domain: EAGVVQSPRYKIIEKKQPVAFWCNPISGHNTLYWYLQNLGQGPELLIRYENEEAVDDSQLPKDRFSAERLKGVDSTLKIQPAELGDSAVYLCASSLDSLPSGRIGEQFFGPGTRLTVL.

The V call is TRBV28, the J call TRBJ2-1; 12 bases align to TRBD2. This CDR3 has 15 residues. In germline, CDR1 is MDHEN, CDR2 SYDVKM. The ends lost 4 bases at V and 8 bases at J; junction bases unmatched: 6. CDR3 DNA sequence: TGTGCCAGCAGTTGGGGGACTAGCGGGTTCTATGAGCAGTTCTTC. Amino acids: CASSWGTSGFYEQFF. The complete variable domain, with remaining parts taken from reference TRBV28 and TRBJ2-1, reads DVKVTQSSRYLVKRTGEKVFLECVQDMDHENMFWYRQDPGLGLRLIYFSYDVKMKEKGDIPEGYSVSREKKERFSLILESASTNQTSMYLCASSWGTSGFYEQFFGPGTRLTVL.

The chain uses TRBV7-9 and TRBJ1-6; 9 nucleotides match TRBD1. The CDR3 spans 15 residues. Per germline, CDR1 SEHNR and CDR2 FQNEAQ (reference sequence). V lost 2 bases, J lost 7 bases, and 3 bases stayed unmatched. Here the CDR3 DNA reads TGTGCCAGCAGCTTAAGAGGACAGGGGAATTCACCCCTCCACTTT. Residues: CASSLRGQGNSPLHF.

The rearrangement uses TRBV11-2 and TRBJ2-1; D gene ambiguous. Looked up from germline, CDR1 is SGHAT and CDR2 is FQNNGV. V was cut by 2 bases and J by 0 bases, with 8 bases left in between. CDR3 length: 15 residues. CDR3 protein: CASSLLPDSYNEQFF. The DNA of the CDR3 is TGTGCCAGCAGCTTACTTCCAGACTCCTACAATGAGCAGTTCTTC.

Regarding this clone: Germline is not matched at one junction end, which may reflect a read error. This rearrangement joins TRBV2 to TRBJ1-2; D is ambiguous. The CDR3 length is 12 residues. Per the germline V gene, CDR1 is SNHLY and CDR2 is FYNNEI. CDR3 sequence: CASSRDRYDYTF. The CDR3 bases are TGTGCCAGCAGCCGGGATCGCTATGACTACACCTTC.

This chain uses TRBV30 with TRBJ1-2; no clear D gene. Germline-derived CDR1 and CDR2 are GTSNPN and SVGIG (reference sequence). The V end lost 4 bases, the J end lost 7 bases, and 19 bases lay between the germline ends. This CDR3 is 14 amino acids long. The CDR3 nucleotides are TGTGCCTGGATTCCTGCCGGGAACTATGGTGGCTACACCTTC. Amino acids: CAWIPAGNYGGYTF.